The 18 T cell receptor beta chains below all came from one sample that was sequenced in a study of T cell responses to AZD1222 COVID-19 vaccine. This table comes from immunoSEQ multiplex PCR, and its TCRdb copy is limited to in-frame clones, with some not included. The sample shows tens of thousands of clones, roughly nine tenths of them seen only once. Source: peripheral blood, taken 28 days after the second AZD1222 dose. The receptors here all came from an adult who received the AZD1222 COVID-19 vaccine.

The chain combines TRBV30 with TRBJ2-7; 10 bases agree with TRBD2. V trimming: 0 bases; J trimming: 2 bases; junction bases outside the gene matches: 7. There are 16 residues in the CDR3. Germline CDR1 is GTSNPN and CDR2 is SVGIG (reference sequence). CDR3 residues: CAWSVRSGGSPYEQYF. As DNA, the CDR3 is TGTGCCTGGAGTGTACGTAGCGGGGGGTCCCCCTACGAGCAGTACTTC.

This clone occurred a few times. The rearrangement links TRBV28 to TRBJ1-5; perhaps TRBD1 as D (5 bases). Trimming pared 8 bases from V and 0 bases from J, leaving 11 bases between. The CDR3 runs to 14 residues. CDR1 MDHEN and CDR2 SYDVKM come from the germline V gene. The CDR3 bases are TGTGCCAGCCGCAGGGTGTATAGCAATCAGCCCCAGCATTTT. Translating it yields CASRRVYSNQPQHF.

V gene TRBV6-6 combines with J gene TRBJ1-2, with TRBD1 matching 8 bases. Germline V gives CDR1 MNHNY, CDR2 SVGAGI (reference sequence). Trimming took 0 bases from V and 7 from J; bases not matched to a gene: 4. The CDR3 sequence is 14 residues long. The CDR3 here is CASSYSDRAVGYTF. The CDR3 DNA reads as TGTGCCAGCAGTTACTCGGACAGGGCGGTTGGCTACACCTTC.

The rearrangement links TRBV7-9 to TRBJ1-2, with D uncertain. Trimming shortened V by 1 base and J by 8 bases, and 14 bases separated the two germline ends. CDR1 and CDR2 (germline): SEHNR, FQNEAQ (reference sequence). The CDR3 contains 14 residues. The CDR3 coding sequence is TGTGCCAGCAGCTTAGAGGCCCCGTGGGGAGGCTACACCTTC. It is translated as CASSLEAPWGGYTF.

This chain uses TRBV14 with TRBJ1-5; 8 bases are shared with TRBD1. The CDR3 extends over 15 amino acids. V was clipped by 3 bases and J by 4 bases; unmatched bases: 5. Germline-derived CDR1 and CDR2 are SGHDN and FVKESK. CDR3 DNA sequence: TGTGCCAGCAGCCAGGACAGGGTTGGAAATCAGCCCCAGCATTTT. It codes for CASSQDRVGNQPQHF.

The chain recombines TRBV19 with TRBJ1-6; possibly TRBD1 for D (5 bases). The ends were cut back, 6 bases at V and 10 bases at J, with 13 bases in the middle. Germline CDR1 LNHDA, CDR2 SQIVND (reference sequence). CDR3 length: 13 amino acids. CDR3 residues: CASSVTVPSPLHF. The CDR3 DNA sequence: TGTGCCAGTAGCGTGACAGTGCCATCACCCCTCCACTTT.

The chain joins TRBV3-1 (or the pseudogene TRBV3-2) to TRBJ1-1; 9 bases match TRBD1. V gave up 0 bases and J gave up 10 bases; unmatched junction bases: 6. Germline CDR1 and CDR2: LGHDT and YNNKEL (reference sequence). CDR3 size: 14 residues. This CDR3 is CASSQDAGQGTAFF. The CDR3 DNA sequence: TGTGCCAGCAGCCAAGACGCAGGACAGGGGACAGCTTTCTTT.

This clone has only one observation. The rearrangement uses TRBV11-3 and TRBJ2-2; D is undetermined. The germline CDR1 and CDR2 sequences are SGHNT and YENEEA. Trimming removed 0 bases at V and 6 bases at J, with 11 bases between. CDR3 size: 15 residues. CDR3 in DNA: TGTGCCAGCAGCTTAGATTCCTGGTCGGCCGGGGAGCTGTTTTTT. Translating it yields CASSLDSWSAGELFF.

The V and J genes are TRBV21-1 and TRBJ1-3; the D call in the table, TRBD1, was not verified against the DNA. TRBV21-1 is termed a pseudogene. The CDR3 is 15 amino acids. CDR3 sequence reads: CASSGYRGRGDTIYF. The CDR3 DNA reads TGTGCCAGCAGCGGATACAGGGGGCGCGGAGACACCATATATTTT.

This clone was seen once. The rearrangement uses TRBV10-3 and TRBJ1-2; the D gene is possibly TRBD1 (6 bases). CDR1 and CDR2 (germline): ENHRY, SYGVKD. Trimming shortened V by 0 bases and J by 2 bases, and 13 bases separated the two germline ends. The CDR3 loop spans 16 amino acids. The CDR3 sequence is CAISESVLGGNYGYTF. The CDR3 DNA follows: TGTGCCATCAGTGAGTCGGTTTTGGGGGGCAACTATGGCTACACCTTC.

V is TRBV6-1 and J is TRBJ2-2, with D possibly being TRBD2 (6 bases). The CDR3 totals 15 residues. Germline V gives CDR1 MNHNS, CDR2 SASEGT. The ends were cut back, 4 bases at V and 2 bases at J, with 11 bases in the middle. CDR3: CASSARDSNTGELFF. CDR3 coding DNA: TGTGCCAGCAGTGCCCGGGACTCTAACACCGGGGAGCTGTTTTTT.

The chain couples TRBV18 to TRBJ1-2; TRBD1 matches at 8 bases. V lost 2 bases and J lost 8; bases outside the gene matches: 4. CDR3 length: 13 residues. CDR1 KGHSH and CDR2 LQKENI come from the germline V gene. The CDR3 spells CASSPVRGLGYTF. For the CDR3, the DNA is TGTGCCAGCTCACCAGTCAGGGGGCTAGGCTACACCTTC.

The gene calls are TRBV7-2 and TRBJ2-5; the D is unclear. The ends were cut back, 3 bases at V and 3 bases at J, with 8 bases in the middle. Germline CDR1 is SGHTA and CDR2 is FQGNSA. The CDR3 loop spans 13 amino acids. The CDR3 coding sequence is TGTGCCAGCAGCTTCGGCGGCGAAGAGACCCAGTACTTC. It codes for CASSFGGEETQYF.

V usage is TRBV6-5 and J usage is TRBJ2-2, with 9 positions matching TRBD1. The junction had 6 bases not matched to a gene; V was cut back by 10 bases and J by 0 bases. Germline-derived CDR1 and CDR2 are MNHEY and SVGAGI. The CDR3 spans 15 residues. The CDR3 protein is CATDRTGANTGELFF. CDR3 nucleotides: TGTGCCACTGACCGGACAGGGGCGAACACCGGGGAGCTGTTTTTT.

The DNA for the CDR3 is TGTGCCAGCAGCTTAGGAGGGACAGGGCGTCCCACTAACTATGGCTACACCTTC. Its protein is CASSLGGTGRPTNYGYTF. The chain recombines TRBV7-9 with TRBJ1-2, with 9 bases lining up with TRBD1. CDR1 SEHNR and CDR2 FQNEAQ come from the germline V gene (reference sequence). The V segment lost 1 base and the J segment 0 bases; nucleotides outside the gene matches: 9. The CDR3 extends over 18 amino acids.

The J gene is TRBJ2-2, the V gene TRBV9; either TRBD1 or TRBD2 may fit D (5 bases each). The germline V and J ends were trimmed by 4 bases and 6 bases, with 19 bases remaining between them. The CDR3 runs to 16 residues. CDR1 is SGDLS, CDR2 YYNGEE, per germline. The CDR3 loop is CASSTSDSPGAGELFF. The CDR3 DNA sequence: TGTGCCAGCAGCACATCCGACAGCCCCGGGGCCGGGGAGCTGTTTTTT. The entire variable domain, with the rest obtained from reference TRBV9 and TRBJ2-2, is as follows: DSGVTQTPKHLITATGQRVTLRCSPRSGDLSVYWYQQSLDQGLQFLIQYYNGEERAKGNILERFSAQQFPDLHSELNLSSLELGDSALYFCASSTSDSPGAGELFFGEGSRLTVL.

The V and J genes are TRBV2 and TRBJ1-5; 9 nucleotides match TRBD1. The J segment lost 9 bases and the V segment lost 8 bases, leaving 11 bases of the junction unmatched. Looked up from germline, CDR1 is SNHLY and CDR2 is FYNNEI. This CDR3 has 14 residues. The CDR3 spells CASEDRGGWWPQHF. DNA of the CDR3: TGTGCCAGCGAGGACAGGGGTGGATGGTGGCCCCAGCATTTT.

CDR3 in amino acids: CASSLAGEGIGNYGYTF. The CDR3 DNA reads as TGTGCCAGCAGTTTGGCCGGAGAAGGAATCGGGAACTATGGCTACACCTTC. The chain uses TRBV28 and TRBJ1-2, with D unresolved. The CDR3 consists of 17 residues. CDR1 is MDHEN and CDR2 is SYDVKM in the germline V gene. V shed 3 bases and J shed 2 bases, with 19 bases lying between them.